The 7 T cell receptor beta chains below all came from one sample that was sequenced in a study of long-term antiretroviral therapy in people with HIV. Sequencing used immunoSEQ v3.0 at survey level. Sequenced by immunoSEQ multiplex PCR; TCRdb stores in-frame clones only, minus some. The sample has some 19,000 clones, approximately 88% seen once. The sample here was unsorted PBMCs, taken 0.9 years after starting antiretroviral therapy. The receptors stem from a man aged 18 to 29 with HIV.

This chain links TRBV7-3 with TRBJ2-7, with D maybe TRBD2 (6 bases). Germline CDR1 SGHTA, CDR2 FQGTGA. Trimming took off 5 bases at V and 5 bases at J, with 13 bases between the two ends. CDR3 length: 13 amino acids. The CDR3, as DNA: TGTGCCAGCAGCCTTGCCGGGGGAAACGAGCAGTACTTC. It translates to CASSLAGGNEQYF.

This sequence joins TRBV18 and TRBJ1-5, with 12 bases that match TRBD1. The germline CDR1 and CDR2 sequences are KGHSH and LQKENI. This CDR3 spans 14 amino acids. Trimming at V came to 6 bases and at J to 6 bases, leaving 3 bases not matched to a gene. This chain's CDR3 is CASSGTGGIQPQHF. The CDR3 DNA sequence: TGTGCCAGCTCGGGGACAGGGGGCATTCAGCCCCAGCATTTT. Drawing the rest from reference TRBV18 and TRBJ1-5, the complete variable domain is NAGVMQNPRHLVRRRGQEARLRCSPMKGHSHVYWYRQLPEEGLKFMVYLQKENIIDESGMPKERFSAEFPKEGPSILRIQQVVRGDSAAYFCASSGTGGIQPQHFGDGTRLSIL.

The V call is TRBV5-4, the J call TRBJ2-5, with 10 nucleotides matching TRBD2. Germline trimming cut 4 bases from V and 4 bases from J; bases unmatched to any gene: 10. There are 16 residues in the CDR3. CDR1 SGHNT and CDR2 YYREEE come from the germline V gene (reference sequence). This chain's CDR3 is CASSPGTSAVPETQYF. CDR3 DNA sequence: TGTGCCAGCAGCCCTGGGACTAGCGCGGTCCCAGAGACCCAGTACTTC.

This sequence joins TRBV7-6 and TRBJ1-1, with a possible D match to TRBD1 (6 bases). V was clipped by 5 bases and J by 4 bases, with 14 bases between them. Germline-derived CDR1 and CDR2 are SGHVS and FNYEAQ. CDR3 length: 14 amino acids. The CDR3 sequence: CASSQLQGSTEAFF. CDR3 bases: TGTGCCAGCAGCCAGCTCCAGGGGAGCACTGAAGCTTTCTTT.

The J gene is TRBJ1-2, the V gene TRBV6-1, with TRBD1 matching over 9 bases. This CDR3 comprises 13 residues. After removal of 5 bases from V and 4 bases from J, the junction contained 2 bases not matched to a gene. Germline-derived CDR1 and CDR2 are MNHNS and SASEGT. The CDR3 sequence is CASSIQGAYGYTF. Written as DNA, the CDR3 is TGTGCCAGCAGTATACAGGGGGCCTATGGCTACACCTTC.

This sequence joins TRBV5-8 and TRBJ1-5; D is undetermined. Trimming left V 2 bases short and J 5 bases short, with 8 bases between. Looked up from germline, CDR1 is SGHTS and CDR2 is YDEGEE. The CDR3 covers 13 residues. This chain's CDR3 is CASSLGSYQPQHF. The CDR3 region has the DNA TGTGCCAGCAGCTTAGGGTCCTATCAGCCCCAGCATTTT.

The chain employs TRBV19 and TRBJ2-7; 8 positions agree with TRBD1. Germline-derived CDR1 and CDR2 are LNHDA and SQIVND (reference sequence). V was pared by 1 base and J by 2 bases, with 1 base of the junction left unmatched. The CDR3 totals 14 residues. In DNA, the CDR3 is TGTGCCAGTAGTATAGCAGGGGGCCCCTACGAGCAGTACTTC. This gives the protein CASSIAGGPYEQYF.